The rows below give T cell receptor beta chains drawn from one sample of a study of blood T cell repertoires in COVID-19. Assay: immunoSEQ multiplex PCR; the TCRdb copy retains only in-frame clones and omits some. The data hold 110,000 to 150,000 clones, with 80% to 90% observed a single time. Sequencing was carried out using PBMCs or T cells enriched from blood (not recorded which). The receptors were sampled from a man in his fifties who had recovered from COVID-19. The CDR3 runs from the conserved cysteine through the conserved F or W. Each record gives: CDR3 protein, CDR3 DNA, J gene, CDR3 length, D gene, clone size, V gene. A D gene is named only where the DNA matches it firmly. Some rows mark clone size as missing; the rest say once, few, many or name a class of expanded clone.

CASNRRGGNYGYTF	TGTGCCAGCAACCGTAGGGGGGGTAACTATGGCTACACCTTC	TRBJ1-2	14	.	.	TRBV5-6
CASSVGLQGAAAGELFF	TGTGCCAGCAGCGTAGGCCTGCAGGGGGCGGCTGCCGGGGAGCTGTTTTTT	TRBJ2-2	17	TRBD1	.	TRBV9
CASMRQGKTGTSGRRGYEQYF	TGTGCCAGCATGCGACAGGGAAAAACCGGGACTAGCGGGAGACGGGGCTACGAGCAGTACTTC	TRBJ2-7	21	TRBD2	once	TRBV27
CASSLQPGGGTEAFF	TGTGCCAGCAGTTTACAGCCAGGGGGCGGGACTGAAGCTTTCTTT	TRBJ1-1	15	TRBD1	.	TRBV27
CASSLGDTQYF	TGTGCCAGCAGCCTCGGAGATACGCAGTATTTT	TRBJ2-3	11	.	.	TRBV16
CSASPGVSYEQYF	TGCAGTGCTAGTCCCGGGGTGTCCTACGAGCAGTACTTC	TRBJ2-7	13	.	.	TRBV20-1
CASREGQSNTEAFF	TGTGCCAGCAGAGAGGGACAGTCGAACACTGAAGCTTTCTTT	TRBJ1-1	14	TRBD1	.	TRBV6-5
CATSDLETQYF	TGTGCCACCAGTGATCTCGAGACCCAGTACTTC	TRBJ2-5	11	.	.	TRBV24-1
CASSPTGTDNSPLHF	TGTGCCAGCAGCCCCACCGGGACAGACAATTCACCCCTCCACTTT	TRBJ1-6	15	TRBD1	.	TRBV6-5
CASSPPGTRGSYEQYF	TGTGCCAGCAGTCCCCCGGGCACCCGGGGCTCCTACGAGCAGTACTTC	TRBJ2-7	16	.	.	TRBV28
CAGGRDTQYF	TGTGCCGGTGGTCGGGATACGCAGTATTTT	TRBJ2-3	10	.	.	TRBV2
CASSLARLSSNEQFF	TGCGCCAGCAGCTTGGCCCGGTTATCTTCCAATGAGCAGTTCTTC	TRBJ2-1	15	.	once	TRBV5-1
CASGPSGTGNTEAFF	TGTGCCAGCGGCCCTTCCGGGACAGGGAACACTGAAGCTTTCTTT	TRBJ1-1	15	TRBD1	.	TRBV28
CASSLSPRGEQFF	TGTGCCAGCAGCTTATCCCCGCGGGGTGAGCAGTTCTTC	TRBJ2-1	13	.	.	TRBV7-3
CAISTAGTSSGKETQYF	TGTGCCATCAGTACGGCCGGCACCTCCTCGGGGAAAGAGACCCAGTACTTC	TRBJ2-5	17	.	.	TRBV10-3
CASSPEGFGYTF	TGTGCCAGCAGCCCGGAGGGGTTTGGCTACACCTTC	TRBJ1-2	12	.	.	TRBV11-2
CASSLGFGQGATEAFF	TGCGCCAGCAGCTTGGGCTTCGGACAGGGGGCCACTGAAGCTTTCTTT	TRBJ1-1	16	TRBD1	.	TRBV5-1
CASSELSYEQYF	TGTGCCAGCAGTGAACTGAGCTACGAGCAGTACTTC	TRBJ2-7	12	.	.	TRBV2
CASRTPHRGANSPLHF	TGTGCCAGCAGGACACCCCACAGGGGCGCTAATTCACCCCTCCACTTT	TRBJ1-6	16	TRBD1	.	TRBV28
CASSRGQGPQETQYF	TGCGCCAGCAGCAGGGGACAGGGGCCTCAAGAGACCCAGTACTTC	TRBJ2-5	15	TRBD1	.	TRBV5-1
CASSQVPGYTEAFF	TGCGCCAGCAGCCAAGTCCCCGGGTACACTGAAGCTTTCTTT	TRBJ1-1	14	.	.	TRBV4-3
CASRPQGASNQPQHF	TGTGCCAGCAGACCACAGGGGGCAAGTAATCAGCCCCAGCATTTT	TRBJ1-5	15	TRBD1	.	TRBV28
CASSYIWPDSSRTSRSTDTQYF	TGTGCCAGCAGTTATATCTGGCCGGACAGCAGCAGAACCTCTAGAAGCACAGATACGCAGTATTTT	TRBJ2-3	22	.	.	TRBV28
CASSVGGPGNTEAFF	TGTGCCAGTAGTGTGGGGGGACCCGGGAACACTGAAGCTTTCTTT	TRBJ1-1	15	.	.	TRBV19
CASSLEVGQTNYGYTF	TGTGCCAGCAGCCTAGAGGTGGGACAGACTAACTATGGCTACACCTTC	TRBJ1-2	16	TRBD1	few	TRBV11-3
CASSQMRGPDSPLHF	TGTGCCAGCAGCCAAATGCGGGGCCCGGATTCACCCCTCCACTTT	TRBJ1-6	15	.	.	TRBV14
CATSRDGHVGYTF	TGTGCCACCAGCAGAGATGGACATGTCGGCTACACCTTC	TRBJ1-2	13	.	.	TRBV15
CASPSGTGAEAFF	TGTGCCAGCCCGTCGGGGACAGGCGCTGAAGCTTTCTTT	TRBJ1-1	13	TRBD1	.	TRBV28
CASSLTVETQYF	TGTGCCAGCAGCTTAACGGTAGAGACCCAGTACTTC	TRBJ2-5	12	.	.	TRBV7-2
CASSDRGPNRDTEAFF	TGCGCCAGCAGTGACAGGGGGCCAAATAGGGACACTGAAGCTTTCTTT	TRBJ1-1	16	TRBD1	.	TRBV10-1
CASSPNSQGAAYNEQFF	TGTGCCAGCAGCCCAAACTCCCAGGGGGCCGCCTACAATGAGCAGTTCTTC	TRBJ2-1	17	TRBD1	.	TRBV9
CASSRPPGTGDGYTF	TGTGCCAGCTCACGACCCCCCGGGACAGGGGATGGCTACACCTTC	TRBJ1-2	15	TRBD1	.	TRBV18
CASSPRGPEWFF	TGTGCCAGCAGTCCGCGGGGCCCCGAGTGGTTCTTC	TRBJ2-1	12	.	.	TRBV12-3/TRBV12-4
CASSLRGNSPLHF	TGTGCCAGCAGTTTGAGAGGGAATTCGCCCCTCCACTTT	TRBJ1-6	13	.	.	TRBV12-3/TRBV12-4
CASSQVWREPDTQYF	TGTGCCAGCAGCCAAGTCTGGCGGGAGCCAGATACGCAGTATTTT	TRBJ2-3	15	TRBD2	.	TRBV3-1/TRBV3-2
CASSPEGANQPQHF	TGTGCCAGCAGCCCAGAGGGGGCCAATCAGCCCCAGCATTTT	TRBJ1-5	14	TRBD1	once	TRBV7-2
CASSHEGFWGYTF	TGCGCCAGCAGCCATGAGGGCTTCTGGGGCTACACCTTC	TRBJ1-2	13	.	.	TRBV4-1
CASSLDRANIQYF	TGTGCCAGCAGTTTGGACAGGGCGAACATTCAGTACTTC	TRBJ2-4	13	TRBD1	.	TRBV11-2
CASSQDSWYSPLHF	TGTGCCAGCAGCCAAGATAGCTGGTATTCACCCCTCCACTTT	TRBJ1-6	14	.	.	TRBV14
CASSDTGRRTDTQYF	TGCGCCAGCAGCGATACAGGGAGACGCACAGATACGCAGTATTTT	TRBJ2-3	15	.	.	TRBV5-1
CASSYINGELFF	TGTGCCAGCAGTTACATCAACGGGGAGCTGTTTTTT	TRBJ2-2	12	.	.	TRBV6-6
CASNREQGNTDTQYF	TGTGCCAGCAACCGTGAACAGGGGAACACAGATACGCAGTATTTT	TRBJ2-3	15	TRBD1	.	TRBV2
CASSSPSGGAGTQYF	TGTGCCAGCAGCTCCCCTAGCGGGGGGGCCGGTACGCAGTATTTT	TRBJ2-3	15	TRBD2	once	TRBV5-4
CASSHRDYTF	TGTGCCAGCAGCCACAGGGATTACACCTTC	TRBJ1-2	10	.	.	TRBV28
CASSLRTDYGYTF	TGTGCCAGTAGTCTCCGGACAGATTATGGCTACACCTTC	TRBJ1-2	13	.	.	TRBV19
CASSSTGTRGQFF	TGTGCCAGCAGTTCGACCGGGACTAGGGGGCAGTTCTTC	TRBJ2-1	13	TRBD2	once	TRBV12-3/TRBV12-4
CASKGGVEAFF	TGTGCCAGCAAAGGGGGGGTTGAAGCTTTCTTT	TRBJ1-1	11	.	.	TRBV3-1/TRBV3-2
CASSWDRDTSPLHF	TGTGCCAGCAGCTGGGACAGGGATACTTCACCCCTCCACTTT	TRBJ1-6	14	TRBD1	.	TRBV5-4
CASREAVNTEAFF	TGTGCCAGTAGAGAGGCCGTGAACACTGAAGCTTTCTTT	TRBJ1-1	13	.	.	TRBV19
CASTSARPSGRDNEQFF	TGTGCCAGCACATCCGCCCGCCCTAGCGGGAGAGACAATGAGCAGTTCTTC	TRBJ2-1	17	TRBD2	.	TRBV28
CSVESGLKGYTF	TGCAGCGTTGAATCTGGGCTAAAAGGCTACACCTTC	TRBJ1-2	12	.	.	TRBV29-1
CASSQGFRDSIFPGELFF	TGCGCCAGCAGCCAAGGTTTCAGGGACAGCATTTTCCCCGGGGAGCTGTTTTTT	TRBJ2-2	18	TRBD1	.	TRBV4-3
CASSPGRGNEKLFF	TGTGCCAGCTCGCCGGGCAGGGGAAATGAAAAACTGTTTTTT	TRBJ1-4	14	.	.	TRBV18
CASSMAARRGSEKLFF	TGTGCCAGTAGTATGGCGGCCCGCAGGGGGTCTGAAAAACTGTTTTTT	TRBJ1-4	16	TRBD1	.	TRBV19
CASSPQGGWNTEAFF	TGTGCCAGCAGCCCCCAAGGGGGATGGAACACTGAAGCTTTCTTT	TRBJ1-1	15	.	once	TRBV7-9
CSARQGHPRNTEAFF	TGCAGCGCCAGACAGGGCCATCCCCGTAACACTGAAGCTTTCTTT	TRBJ1-1	15	TRBD1	.	TRBV29-1
CASNPGRGPNEKLFF	TGTGCCAGCAATCCGGGCAGGGGTCCTAATGAAAAACTGTTTTTT	TRBJ1-4	15	.	.	TRBV27